This passage covers 32 T cell receptor beta chains from one sample sequenced in a study of monozygotic twins with inflammatory bowel disease. Using the 5' RACE reads, TCRdb records one entry per CDR3 protein without DNA. The specimen's table records nearly 450,000 distinct CDR3 sequences. Material for sequencing was blood. The receptor source for this set is a human donor with ulcerative colitis or Crohn's disease, or a healthy co-twin of an affected twin (not recorded which).

This chain joins TRBV15 and TRBJ1-2. The V gene's germline CDR1 is LNHNV and CDR2 YYDKDF (reference sequence). CDR3 length: 15 amino acids. Here the CDR3 reads CATSRDRGINYGYTF.

The V gene is TRBV12-3 or TRBV12-4, the J gene TRBJ1-5; TCRdb's D call of TRBD1 is untestable without DNA. There are 14 residues in the CDR3. The CDR3 loop reads CASAQGSRYQPQHF.

The chain carries TRBV14 and TRBJ2-3; TCRdb lists TRBD1, though no DNA is available to test this call. This CDR3 has 13 amino acids. Germline V gene sequence: CDR1 SGHDN, CDR2 FVKESK. CDR3 sequence reads: CASSRLGGDTQYF.

The J gene is TRBJ2-1, the V gene TRBV20-1; with no DNA, the TCRdb D assignment of TRBD2 cannot be verified. The CDR3 length is 17 residues. CDR1 is DFQATT and CDR2 is SNEGSKA in the germline V gene (reference sequence). CDR3 in amino acids: CSARDGSGSKAYNEQFF.

The chain links TRBV18 to TRBJ2-1; no DNA is available, so the TRBD2 call from TCRdb remains unchecked. CDR1 and CDR2 (germline): KGHSH, LQKENI. This CDR3 contains 14 residues. CDR3 region: CASSPATSYNEQFF.

The V gene is TRBV2, the J gene TRBJ2-7; TCRdb gives TRBD1 as the D gene, but with no DNA this cannot be confirmed. Germline CDR1 is SNHLY and CDR2 is FYNNEI. CDR3 length equals 13 residues. The CDR3 protein is CASSDRTGDEQYF.

This CDR3 is CASSEKNIQHF. The J gene is TRBJ1-5, the V gene TRBV6-1. CDR1 MNHNS and CDR2 SASEGT come from the germline V gene. The CDR3 covers 11 residues.

This chain uses TRBV19 with TRBJ2-7. In germline, CDR1 is LNHDA, CDR2 SQIVND (reference sequence). The CDR3 spans 13 residues. The CDR3 protein is CASSTRQAYEQYF. The full variable domain, completed using reference TRBV19 and TRBJ2-7, is DGGITQSPKYLFRKEGQNVTLSCEQNLNHDAMYWYRQDPGQGLRLIYYSQIVNDFQKGDIAEGYSVSREKKESFPLTVTSAQKNPTAFYLCASSTRQAYEQYFGPGTRLTVT.

CDR3 residues: CSATGGQPGGLFF. The rearrangement uses TRBV20-1 and TRBJ2-2; TCRdb reports TRBD2, a call that lacks DNA to check it against. This CDR3 is 13 amino acids long. The V gene's germline CDR1 is DFQATT and CDR2 SNEGSKA (reference sequence).

V is TRBV5-1 and J is TRBJ2-1. Looked up from germline, CDR1 is SGHRS and CDR2 is YFSETQ. CDR3 size: 13 residues. The CDR3 is CASSSLQGNEQFF.

The rearrangement joins TRBV29-1 to TRBJ2-1; TCRdb indicates TRBD2, and absent DNA this call remains unverified. This CDR3 has 12 amino acids. Germline V lookup: CDR1 SQVTM, CDR2 ANQGSEA. The CDR3: CSASHQSNEQFF.

V gene TRBV7-2 combines with J gene TRBJ2-7; the TCRdb D gene call, TRBD2, has no DNA to confirm it. Germline V lookup: CDR1 SGHTA, CDR2 FQGNSA. The CDR3 covers 16 residues. The CDR3 loop is CASSSRPSASPYEQYF.

The chain links TRBV7-2 to TRBJ2-2. This CDR3 spans 16 amino acids. Germline CDR1 and CDR2: SGHTA and FQGNSA. This chain's CDR3 is CASSSSGEANTGELFF. Filled out from reference TRBV7-2 and TRBJ2-2, the complete variable domain reads GAGVSQSPSNKVTEKGKDVELRCDPISGHTALYWYRQSLGQGLEFLIYFQGNSAPDKSGLPSDRFSAERTGGSVSTLTIQRTQQEDSAVYLCASSSSGEANTGELFFGEGSRLTVL.

The chain employs TRBV7-3 and TRBJ2-1; the TRBD1 assignment by TCRdb is unverifiable without DNA. In germline, CDR1 is SGHTA, CDR2 FQGTGA. The CDR3 sequence is 17 residues long. The CDR3 reads CASSLNQGFSSYNEQFF.

The rearrangement uses TRBV29-1 and TRBJ1-1. CDR3 size: 13 residues. CDR1 SQVTM and CDR2 ANQGSEA come from the germline V gene. The CDR3 sequence is CSSNEDVNTEAFF.

V gene TRBV7-9 combines with J gene TRBJ1-6. CDR3 size: 13 residues. Looked up from germline, CDR1 is SEHNR and CDR2 is FQNEAQ (reference sequence). The CDR3 region is CASSLGSESPLHF.

V and J are TRBV5-1 and TRBJ2-1; TCRdb proposes TRBD1, but this gene call is untestable without DNA. This CDR3 contains 14 residues. The germline CDR1 and CDR2 sequences are SGHRS and YFSETQ. The CDR3 protein is CASSPGQDGNEQFF.

The chain is built from TRBV6-5 and TRBJ2-1; TCRdb gives TRBD2 as the D gene, but with no DNA this cannot be confirmed. This CDR3 contains 16 residues. Germline V gene lookup returns CDR1 MNHEY and CDR2 SVGAGI. The CDR3 sequence is CASSYSASGITHEQFF.

The chain carries TRBV4-2 and TRBJ2-3; the D call of TRBD1 rests on TCRdb alone, since no DNA is present to check it. CDR3 size: 15 residues. Germline loops: CDR1 LGHNA, CDR2 YNFKEQ. CDR3 residues: CASSDQGFETDTQYF.

V and J are TRBV27 and TRBJ2-1; the D call from TCRdb, TRBD1, cannot be confirmed without DNA. The CDR3 is 16 amino acids. CDR1 is MNHEY and CDR2 is SMNVEV in the germline V gene (reference sequence). CDR3 loop: CASSLRQGGLGNEQFF.

The CDR3: CASSQMTSVLYNEQFF. The chain uses TRBV5-1 and TRBJ2-1; the TCRdb call, TRBD2, lacks DNA for checking. CDR3 length equals 16 residues. Germline V gene sequence: CDR1 SGHRS, CDR2 YFSETQ.

This sequence joins TRBV25-1 and TRBJ2-5; TCRdb's D call of TRBD1 is untestable without DNA. The germline gives CDR1 MGHDK, CDR2 SYGVNS. This CDR3 spans 15 amino acids. This CDR3 is CASSRSAQLGETQYF.

The chain couples TRBV15 to TRBJ2-5; no DNA is available, so the TRBD2 call from TCRdb remains unchecked. This CDR3 spans 12 amino acids. Looked up from germline, CDR1 is LNHNV and CDR2 is YYDKDF (reference sequence). The CDR3 protein is CATRGTSETQYF.

The chain couples TRBV6-1 to TRBJ1-2; TCRdb lists TRBD1, though no DNA is available to test this call. Germline V gene sequence: CDR1 MNHNS, CDR2 SASEGT. The CDR3 runs to 16 residues. Here the CDR3 reads CASTSNLLGQGNGYTF.

The V and J genes are TRBV30 and TRBJ1-6; TCRdb indicates TRBD1, and absent DNA this call remains unverified. Germline CDR1 is GTSNPN and CDR2 is SVGIG (reference sequence). There are 13 residues in the CDR3. Here the CDR3 reads CAWAGVGNSPLHF.

The J gene is TRBJ2-7, the V gene TRBV27; the D call of TRBD1 rests on TCRdb alone, since no DNA is present to check it. From germline, CDR1 is MNHEY and CDR2 SMNVEV (reference sequence). The CDR3 spans 13 residues. CDR3 sequence: CATTDRVFNEQYF.

The chain carries TRBV24-1 and TRBJ2-1; TCRdb's D call of TRBD2 is untestable without DNA. CDR1 is KGHDR and CDR2 is SFDVKD in the germline V gene. There are 16 residues in the CDR3. The CDR3 region is CATSPSTSAKYNEQFF.

The chain is built from TRBV7-6 and TRBJ2-1; TCRdb outputs TRBD1, but without DNA this stays unchecked. Looked up from germline, CDR1 is SGHVS and CDR2 is FNYEAQ. This CDR3 spans 17 amino acids. CDR3 residues: CASSLRGGGSPYYEQFF.

The rearrangement links TRBV7-3 to TRBJ1-1; TCRdb's D call, TRBD1, is unchecked because there is no DNA. Germline loops: CDR1 SGHTA, CDR2 FQGTGA. The CDR3 runs to 19 residues. CDR3 residues: CASSLTGQGNGQMNTEAFF.

The V gene is TRBV4-1, the J gene TRBJ2-3; there is no DNA to check the TCRdb D call of TRBD2. Germline lookup yields CDR1 MGHRA and CDR2 YSYEKL. The CDR3 contains 16 residues. CDR3 sequence reads: CASSQESSSGTDTQYF.

This rearrangement joins TRBV28 to TRBJ2-7; as DNA is missing, the TRBD1 call by TCRdb cannot be tested. This CDR3 has 13 residues. Germline V gene sequence: CDR1 MDHEN, CDR2 SYDVKM. CDR3 loop: CASSSPGRYEQYF.

This chain connects TRBV5-1 to TRBJ1-6. The CDR3 has 13 residues. Germline loops: CDR1 SGHRS, CDR2 YFSETQ. The CDR3: CASSLDRDSPLHF.